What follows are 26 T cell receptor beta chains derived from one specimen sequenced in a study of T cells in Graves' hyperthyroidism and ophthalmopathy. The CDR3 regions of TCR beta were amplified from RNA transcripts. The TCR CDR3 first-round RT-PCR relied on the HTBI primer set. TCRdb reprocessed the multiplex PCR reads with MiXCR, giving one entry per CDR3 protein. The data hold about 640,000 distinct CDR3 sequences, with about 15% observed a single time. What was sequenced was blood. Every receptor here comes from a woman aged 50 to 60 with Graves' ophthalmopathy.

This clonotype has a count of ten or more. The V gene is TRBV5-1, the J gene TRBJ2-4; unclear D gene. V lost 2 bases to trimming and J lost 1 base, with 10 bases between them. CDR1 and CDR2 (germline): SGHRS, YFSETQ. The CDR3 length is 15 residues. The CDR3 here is CASSLAPGAKNIQYF. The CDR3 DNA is TGCGCCAGCAGCTTAGCCCCCGGGGCCAAAAACATTCAGTACTTC.

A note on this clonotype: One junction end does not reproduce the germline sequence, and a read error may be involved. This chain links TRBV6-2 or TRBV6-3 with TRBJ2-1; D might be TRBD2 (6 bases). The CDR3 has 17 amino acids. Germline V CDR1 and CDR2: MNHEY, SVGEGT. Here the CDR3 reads CVSAPSPAGLSYNEQFF. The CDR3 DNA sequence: TGTGTCAGCGCACCTTCCCCCGCGGGGCTCTCCTACAATGAGCAGTTCTTC.

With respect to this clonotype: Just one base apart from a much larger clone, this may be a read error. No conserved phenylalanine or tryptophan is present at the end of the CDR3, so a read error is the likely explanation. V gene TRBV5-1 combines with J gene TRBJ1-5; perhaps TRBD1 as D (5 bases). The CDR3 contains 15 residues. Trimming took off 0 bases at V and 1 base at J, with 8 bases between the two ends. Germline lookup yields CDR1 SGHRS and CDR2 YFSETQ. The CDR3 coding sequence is TGCGCCAGCAGCTTGGCAGGGATGAGCAATCAGCCCCAGCATATT. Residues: CASSLAGMSNQPQHI.

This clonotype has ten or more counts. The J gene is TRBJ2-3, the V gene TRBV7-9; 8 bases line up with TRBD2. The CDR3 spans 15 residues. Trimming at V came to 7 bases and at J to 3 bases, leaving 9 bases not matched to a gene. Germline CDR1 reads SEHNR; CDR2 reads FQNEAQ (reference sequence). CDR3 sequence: CASTPRAGATDTQYF. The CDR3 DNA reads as TGTGCCAGCACCCCCCGAGCGGGAGCGACAGATACGCAGTATTTT.

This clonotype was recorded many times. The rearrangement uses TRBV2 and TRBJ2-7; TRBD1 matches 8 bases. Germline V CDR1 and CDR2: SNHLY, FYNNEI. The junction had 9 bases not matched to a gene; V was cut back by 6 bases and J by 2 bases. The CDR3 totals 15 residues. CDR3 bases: TGTGCCAGCAGAATATCCGGGACAGGTACCTACGAGCAGTACTTC. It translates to CASRISGTGTYEQYF.

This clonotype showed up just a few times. CDR3 loop: CASSQMSRSPLHF. For the CDR3, the DNA is TGTGCCAGCAGCCAAATGTCCCGTTCACCCCTCCACTTT. The chain joins TRBV14 to TRBJ1-6; the D is unclear. Germline loops: CDR1 SGHDN, CDR2 FVKESK. V lost 2 bases to trimming and J lost 9 bases, with 8 bases between them. There are 13 residues in the CDR3. Full variable domain (missing parts from reference TRBV14 and TRBJ1-6): EAGVTQFPSHSVIEKGQTVTLRCDPISGHDNLYWYRRVMGKEIKFLLHFVKESKQDESGMPNNRFLAERTGGTYSTLKVQPAELEDSGVYFCASSQMSRSPLHFGNGTRLTVT.

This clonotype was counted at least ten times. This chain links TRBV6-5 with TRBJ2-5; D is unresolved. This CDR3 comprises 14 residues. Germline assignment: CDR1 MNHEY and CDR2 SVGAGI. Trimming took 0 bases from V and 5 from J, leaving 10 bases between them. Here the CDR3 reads CASSYSDGRETQYF. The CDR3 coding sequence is TGTGCCAGCAGTTACTCGGACGGTAGGGAGACCCAGTACTTC.

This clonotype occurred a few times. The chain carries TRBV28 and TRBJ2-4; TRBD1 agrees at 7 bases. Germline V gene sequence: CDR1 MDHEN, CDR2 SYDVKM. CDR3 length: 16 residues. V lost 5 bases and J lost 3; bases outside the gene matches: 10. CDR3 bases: TGTGCCAGCAGTCCCACAGGGGCCAACTACAAAAACATTCAGTACTTC. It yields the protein CASSPTGANYKNIQYF.

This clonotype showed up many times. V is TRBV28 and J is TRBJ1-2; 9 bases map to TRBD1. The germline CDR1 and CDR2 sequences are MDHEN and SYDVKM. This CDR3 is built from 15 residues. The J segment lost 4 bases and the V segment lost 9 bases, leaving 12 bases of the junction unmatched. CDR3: CASSAGTGLVYGYTF. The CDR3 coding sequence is TGTGCCAGTAGTGCCGGGACAGGGTTAGTCTATGGCTACACCTTC.

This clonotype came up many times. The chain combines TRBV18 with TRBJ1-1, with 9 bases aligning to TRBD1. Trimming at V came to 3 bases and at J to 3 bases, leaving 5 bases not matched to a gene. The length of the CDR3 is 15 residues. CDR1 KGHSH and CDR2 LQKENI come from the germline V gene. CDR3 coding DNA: TGTGCCAGCTCACCGATACAGGGGGCAGACACTGAAGCTTTCTTT. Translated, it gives CASSPIQGADTEAFF.

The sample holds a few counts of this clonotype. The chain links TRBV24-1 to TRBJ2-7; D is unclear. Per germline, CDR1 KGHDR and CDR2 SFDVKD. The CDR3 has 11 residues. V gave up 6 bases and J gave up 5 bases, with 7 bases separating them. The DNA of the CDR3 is TGTGCCACCAGTAGTGGTAACGAGCAGTACTTC. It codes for CATSSGNEQYF.

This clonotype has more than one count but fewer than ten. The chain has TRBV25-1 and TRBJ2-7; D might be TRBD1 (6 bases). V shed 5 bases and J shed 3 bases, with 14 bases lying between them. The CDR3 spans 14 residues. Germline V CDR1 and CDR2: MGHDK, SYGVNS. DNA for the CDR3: TGTGCCAGCAGTACCCCGGGACAAAGCTACGAGCAGTACTTC. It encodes CASSTPGQSYEQYF.

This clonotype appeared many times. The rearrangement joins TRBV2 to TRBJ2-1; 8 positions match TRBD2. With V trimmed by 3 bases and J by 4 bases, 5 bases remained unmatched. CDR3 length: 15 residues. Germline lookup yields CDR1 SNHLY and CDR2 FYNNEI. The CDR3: CASSDGTRGYNEQFF. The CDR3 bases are TGTGCCAGCAGTGATGGGACTAGGGGATACAATGAGCAGTTCTTC.

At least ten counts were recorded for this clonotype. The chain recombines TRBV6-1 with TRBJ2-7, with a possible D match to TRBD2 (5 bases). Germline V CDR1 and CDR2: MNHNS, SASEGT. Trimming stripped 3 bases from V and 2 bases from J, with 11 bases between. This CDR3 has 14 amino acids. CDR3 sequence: CASSDGVNTYEQYF. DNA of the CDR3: TGTGCCAGCAGTGACGGGGTAAATACCTACGAGCAGTACTTC.

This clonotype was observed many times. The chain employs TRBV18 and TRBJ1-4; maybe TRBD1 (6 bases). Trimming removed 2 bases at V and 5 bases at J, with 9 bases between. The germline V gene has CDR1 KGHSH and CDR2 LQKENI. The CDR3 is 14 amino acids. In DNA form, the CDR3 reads TGTGCCAGCTCACCAAGAAGGGGGAATGAAAAACTGTTTTTT. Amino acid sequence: CASSPRRGNEKLFF. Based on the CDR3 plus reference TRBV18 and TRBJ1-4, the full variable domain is NAGVMQNPRHLVRRRGQEARLRCSPMKGHSHVYWYRQLPEEGLKFMVYLQKENIIDESGMPKERFSAEFPKEGPSILRIQQVVRGDSAAYFCASSPRRGNEKLFFGSGTQLSVL.

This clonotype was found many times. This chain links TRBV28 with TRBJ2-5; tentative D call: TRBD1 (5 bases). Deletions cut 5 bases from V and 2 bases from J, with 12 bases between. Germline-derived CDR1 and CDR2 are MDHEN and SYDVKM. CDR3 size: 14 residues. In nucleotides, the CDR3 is TGTGCCAGCAGTACTTCAGGGTGGCAAGAGACCCAGTACTTC. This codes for CASSTSGWQETQYF.

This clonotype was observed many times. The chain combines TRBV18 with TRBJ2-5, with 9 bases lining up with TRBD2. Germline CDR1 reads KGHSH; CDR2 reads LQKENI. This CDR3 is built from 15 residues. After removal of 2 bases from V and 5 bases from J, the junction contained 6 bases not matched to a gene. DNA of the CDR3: TGTGCCAGCTCACCAAGGTCTGCGGGGGGGGAGACCCAGTACTTC. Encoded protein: CASSPRSAGGETQYF.

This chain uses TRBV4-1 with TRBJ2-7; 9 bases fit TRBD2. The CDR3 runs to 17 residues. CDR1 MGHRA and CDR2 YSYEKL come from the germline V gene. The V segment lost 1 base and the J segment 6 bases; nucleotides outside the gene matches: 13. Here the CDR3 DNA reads TGCGCCAGCAGCCAAGGGGATCTAGCGGGACTTGCCTTCGAGCAGTACTTC. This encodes CASSQGDLAGLAFEQYF.

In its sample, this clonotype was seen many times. CDR3 sequence (DNA): TGTGCCAGCAGTTTCTCTAGAAGCCGAGAAGCTTTCTTT. It translates to CASSFSRSREAFF. The rearrangement joins TRBV27 to TRBJ1-1; D not certain. The germline V gene has CDR1 MNHEY and CDR2 SMNVEV (reference sequence). V was clipped by 3 bases and J by 8 bases, with 13 bases between them. The CDR3 is 13 amino acids.

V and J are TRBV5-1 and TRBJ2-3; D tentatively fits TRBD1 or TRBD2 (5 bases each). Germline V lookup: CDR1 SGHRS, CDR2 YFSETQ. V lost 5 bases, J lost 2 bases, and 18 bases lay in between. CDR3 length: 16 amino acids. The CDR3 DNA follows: TGCGCCAGCAGTAACCCCCAGGGAGCAGTCACAGATACGCAGTATTTT. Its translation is CASSNPQGAVTDTQYF.

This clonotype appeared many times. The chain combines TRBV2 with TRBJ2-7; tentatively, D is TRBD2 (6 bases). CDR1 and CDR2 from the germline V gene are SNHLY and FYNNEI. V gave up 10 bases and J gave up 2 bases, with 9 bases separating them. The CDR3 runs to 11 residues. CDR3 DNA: TGTGCCAAGGGACTTACCTACGAGCAGTACTTC. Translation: CAKGLTYEQYF.

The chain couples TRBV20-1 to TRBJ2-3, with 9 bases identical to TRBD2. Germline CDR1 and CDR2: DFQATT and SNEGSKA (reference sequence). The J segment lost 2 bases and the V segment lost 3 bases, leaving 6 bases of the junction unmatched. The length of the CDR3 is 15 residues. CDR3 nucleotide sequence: TGCAGTGCTAGTAGGTCTAGCGGGATCACAGATACGCAGTATTTT. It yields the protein CSASRSSGITDTQYF.

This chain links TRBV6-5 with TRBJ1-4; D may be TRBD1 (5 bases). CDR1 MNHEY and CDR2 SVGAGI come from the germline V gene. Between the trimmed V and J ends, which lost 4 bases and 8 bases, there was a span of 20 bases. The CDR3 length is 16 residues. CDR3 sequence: CASSSRQFPGREKLFF. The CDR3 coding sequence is TGTGCCAGCAGTTCTCGACAGTTCCCGGGAAGAGAAAAACTGTTTTTT.

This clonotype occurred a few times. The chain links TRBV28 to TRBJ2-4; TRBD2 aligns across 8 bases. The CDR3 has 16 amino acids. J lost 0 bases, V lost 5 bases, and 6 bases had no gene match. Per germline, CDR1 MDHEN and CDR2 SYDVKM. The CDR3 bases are TGTGCCAGCAGTATACTAGCGGAGCTAGCCAAAAACATTCAGTACTTC. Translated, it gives CASSILAELAKNIQYF.

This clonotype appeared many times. Here the CDR3 reads CAWSAVQGNGYTF. The CDR3, as DNA: TGTGCCTGGAGTGCGGTACAGGGGAATGGCTACACCTTC. The chain combines TRBV30 with TRBJ1-2; 7 bases map to TRBD1. Germline V gives CDR1 GTSNPN, CDR2 SVGIG (reference sequence). The CDR3 length is 13 residues. V gave up 1 base and J gave up 6 bases; unmatched junction bases: 5.

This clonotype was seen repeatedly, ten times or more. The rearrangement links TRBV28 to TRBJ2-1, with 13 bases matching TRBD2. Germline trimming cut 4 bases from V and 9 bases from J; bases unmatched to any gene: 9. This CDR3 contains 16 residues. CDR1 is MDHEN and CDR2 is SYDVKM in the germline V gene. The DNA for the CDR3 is TGTGCCAGCAGTTCGACCGGGACTAGCGGGATTGTTGAGCAGTTCTTC. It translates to CASSSTGTSGIVEQFF.